This TCR beta chain was profiled in a study of cytomegalovirus exposure and HLA in healthy donors. Study-wide context: The roughly 120 validation repertoires used the same platform as the roughly 670 first-cohort repertoires (as reported by a later analysis). Findings and limits, study-wide: Associated with cytomegalovirus, according to the listing, were 150 to 200 TCR beta chains. Subsequent analysis revealed that first-cohort TCR clusters tended to co-occur in the 110 or so validation repertoires.

A word on this clone: Its target is unknown.

Profiled with immunoSEQ multiplex PCR; TCRdb holds only in-frame clones, not every one. The repertoire holds about 400,000 clones, with roughly 90% as singletons. This CDR3 has 11 residues. The germline V gene has CDR1 SQVTM and CDR2 ANQGSEA. V shed 7 bases and J shed 11 bases, with 15 bases lying between them. The chain uses TRBV29-1 and TRBJ2-1; no reliable D call. Sequencing was done on a sample of PBMCs. The clonotype comes from a woman between 18 and 29 years old in good health and CMV-seronegative. The CDR3 loop is CSADAVEQQFF. The CDR3 nucleotides read TGCAGCGCCGATGCGGTGGAGCAGCAGTTCTTC.